This TCR beta chain was observed in a study of blood T cell repertoires in COVID-19. Overall study: COVID-19 samples collected from the United States, Italy and Spain covered acute and convalescent phases. Sources were T cells, B-cell-depleted T cells, or PBMCs; the material itself was cDNA or gDNA.

This clone was detected a few times. Trimming stripped 5 bases from V and 4 bases from J, with 12 bases between. Germline V CDR1 and CDR2: LNHNV, YYDKDF (reference sequence). The CDR3 loop spans 14 amino acids. Source study methods: The assay estimated nucleated cells by amplifying reference gene primers. Sequenced by immunoSEQ multiplex PCR; TCRdb stores in-frame clones only, minus some. That table supplies the V and J calls and clone size; D and trimming were determined from the DNA. The table records roughly 410,000 clones, roughly 86% of them present only once. This sequence joins TRBV15 and TRBJ2-1; no clear D. The TCR originated in a woman aged 55-75 years with COVID-19, enrolled during active disease. Sequenced material: peripheral blood. The CDR3 DNA follows: TGTGCCACCAGCCCCGCGAACCTTTACAATGAGCAGTTCTTC. Translation: CATSPANLYNEQFF.